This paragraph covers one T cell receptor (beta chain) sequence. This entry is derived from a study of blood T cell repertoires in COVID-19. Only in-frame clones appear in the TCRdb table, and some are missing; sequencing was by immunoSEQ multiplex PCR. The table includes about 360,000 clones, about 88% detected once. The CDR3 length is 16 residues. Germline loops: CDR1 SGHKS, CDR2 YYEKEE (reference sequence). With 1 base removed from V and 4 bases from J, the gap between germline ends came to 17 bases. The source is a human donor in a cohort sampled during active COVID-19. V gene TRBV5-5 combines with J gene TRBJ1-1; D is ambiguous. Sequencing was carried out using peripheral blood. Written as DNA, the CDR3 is TGTGCCAGCAGCTTGAGAGGGCCCAAAGAGGGCACTGAAGCTTTCTTT. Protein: CASSLRGPKEGTEAFF.